This entry lists 5 T cell receptor beta chains sequenced from one sample in a study of cytomegalovirus exposure and HLA in healthy donors listed by TCRdb under 2017. Receptor amplification or capture employed the immunoSEQ multiplex PCR assay. The multiplex PCR relied on a mix of 60 forward primers for TCR Vbeta segments and 13 reverse primers for TCR Jbeta segments. This immuneACCESS table, as held by TCRdb, lists in-frame sequences with V and J called but not all clones. Of the missing ones, under half trace to an unresolved V gene in checked studies; the others have no known cause. The sample data list 140,000 to 150,000 clones, and 77% of these were observed just once. Together, the top ten hold less than 5% of the sample. Sequenced material: PBMCs. These TCRs come from a male donor in good health and CMV-seronegative.

The J gene is TRBJ2-7, the V gene TRBV7-8; 10 positions match TRBD1. J was trimmed by 3 bases and V by 5 bases; bases with no gene match: 13. Germline V gene data show CDR1 as SGHVS and CDR2 as FQNEAQ. The CDR3 extends over 17 amino acids. The chain's CDR3 is CASSPAAGTGDIYEQYF. The CDR3 DNA is TGTGCCAGCAGCCCAGCTGCCGGGACAGGGGACATCTACGAGCAGTACTTC.

This clone was counted between two and nine times. The V and J genes are TRBV25-1 and TRBJ1-2; 8 bases match TRBD1. Germline CDR1 MGHDK, CDR2 SYGVNS. The CDR3 covers 15 residues. Trimming cost V 4 bases and J 5 bases; bases outside gene matches: 9. The CDR3 nucleotides read TGTGCCAGCAGTGCTGGACAGGGCGGACTTTATGGCTACACCTTC. Its translation: CASSAGQGGLYGYTF.

The chain links TRBV6-1 to TRBJ2-7, with D maybe TRBD1 (5 bases). This CDR3 spans 11 amino acids. The germline CDR1 and CDR2 sequences are MNHNS and SASEGT. Trimming shortened V by 6 bases and J by 7 bases, and 10 bases separated the two germline ends. The CDR3 protein is CASSQGREQYF. CDR3 DNA sequence: TGTGCCAGCAGCCAGGGAAGGGAGCAGTACTTC.

The chain is built from TRBV2 and TRBJ2-3; D gene ambiguous. The CDR3 runs to 15 residues. Deletions cut 6 bases from V and 2 bases from J, with 15 bases between. CDR1 is SNHLY and CDR2 is FYNNEI in the germline V gene. CDR3 nucleotide sequence: TGTGCCAGCAGAATCGGGTTCAGCGTCACAGATACGCAGTATTTT. Protein: CASRIGFSVTDTQYF.

The rearrangement links TRBV5-1 to TRBJ2-7, with 7 bases fitting TRBD1. This CDR3 spans 15 amino acids. With 0 bases clipped from V and 5 bases from J, the junction kept 8 bases outside the gene matches. Germline V gene lookup returns CDR1 SGHRS and CDR2 YFSETQ. The CDR3 spells CASSLGQGMFHEQYF. In nucleotides, the CDR3 is TGCGCCAGCAGCTTGGGACAGGGCATGTTCCACGAGCAGTACTTC.